This T cell receptor beta chain comes out of a study of blood T cell repertoires in COVID-19. Study in general: T cells, B-cell-depleted T cells, or PBMCs provided the cDNA or gDNA that served as material.

Trimming took 2 bases from V and 0 from J; bases not matched to a gene: 1. Germline CDR1 reads KGHSH; CDR2 reads LQKENI. The CDR3 is made up of 14 amino acids. Repertoires were generated with immunoSEQ multiplex PCR, while TCRdb's copy carries only in-frame clones and drops some. The sample has some 300,000 clones, around nine tenths seen once. The study counted Cohort 3 donors as recovered given two negative PCRs, clearance, or symptom resolution. This TCR was sampled from a woman aged 40 to 50 who had recovered from COVID-19. This chain joins TRBV18 and TRBJ2-7; 7 nucleotides align to TRBD1. Sequencing was carried out using PBMCs or T cells enriched from blood (not recorded which). The CDR3 loop reads CASSPTGVSYEQYF. The CDR3 DNA reads as TGTGCCAGCTCACCAACAGGGGTCTCCTACGAGCAGTACTTC. Combining the CDR3 with reference TRBV18 and TRBJ2-7 gives the whole variable domain NAGVMQNPRHLVRRRGQEARLRCSPMKGHSHVYWYRQLPEEGLKFMVYLQKENIIDESGMPKERFSAEFPKEGPSILRIQQVVRGDSAAYFCASSPTGVSYEQYFGPGTRLTVT.